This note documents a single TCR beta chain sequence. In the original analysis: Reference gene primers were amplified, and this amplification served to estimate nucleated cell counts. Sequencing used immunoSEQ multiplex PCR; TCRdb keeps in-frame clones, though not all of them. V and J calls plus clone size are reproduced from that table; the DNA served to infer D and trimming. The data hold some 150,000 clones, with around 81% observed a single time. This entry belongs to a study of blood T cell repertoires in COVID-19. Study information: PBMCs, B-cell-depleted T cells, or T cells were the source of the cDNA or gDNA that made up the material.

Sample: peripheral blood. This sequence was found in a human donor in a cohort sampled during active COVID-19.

CDR3 bases: TGTGCCAGCAGCCTGGGACAGGGGAACTACACCTTC. Translating it yields CASSLGQGNYTF. The gene calls are TRBV28 and TRBJ1-2; 10 bases fit TRBD1. Germline loops: CDR1 MDHEN, CDR2 SYDVKM. Losses at the gene ends were 6 bases for V and 10 bases for J; bases not matched to a gene: 5. CDR3 size: 12 residues.